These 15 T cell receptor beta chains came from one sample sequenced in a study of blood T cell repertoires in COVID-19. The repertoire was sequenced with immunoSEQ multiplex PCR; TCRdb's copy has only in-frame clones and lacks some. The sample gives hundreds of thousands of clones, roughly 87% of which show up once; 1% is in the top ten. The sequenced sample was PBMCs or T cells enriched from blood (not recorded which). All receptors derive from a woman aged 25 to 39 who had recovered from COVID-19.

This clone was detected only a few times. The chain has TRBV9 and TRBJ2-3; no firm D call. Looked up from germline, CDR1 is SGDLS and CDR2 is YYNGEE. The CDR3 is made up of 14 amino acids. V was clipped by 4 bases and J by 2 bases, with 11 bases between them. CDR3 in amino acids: CASSSPQYTDTQYF. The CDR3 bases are TGTGCCAGCAGCTCACCCCAGTACACAGATACGCAGTATTTT.

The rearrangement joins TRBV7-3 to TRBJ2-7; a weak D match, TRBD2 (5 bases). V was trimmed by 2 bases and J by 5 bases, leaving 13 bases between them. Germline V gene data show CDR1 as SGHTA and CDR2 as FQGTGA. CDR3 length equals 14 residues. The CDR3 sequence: CASSLPGPGNEQYF. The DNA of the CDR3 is TGTGCCAGCAGCTTACCAGGACCGGGGAACGAGCAGTACTTC.

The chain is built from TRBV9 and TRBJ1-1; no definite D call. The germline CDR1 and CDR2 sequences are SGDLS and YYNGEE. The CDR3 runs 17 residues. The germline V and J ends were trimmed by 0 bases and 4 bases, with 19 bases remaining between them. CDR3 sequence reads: CASSVEVGISPGTEAFF. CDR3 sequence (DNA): TGTGCCAGCAGCGTAGAAGTCGGCATTTCCCCGGGCACTGAAGCTTTCTTT.

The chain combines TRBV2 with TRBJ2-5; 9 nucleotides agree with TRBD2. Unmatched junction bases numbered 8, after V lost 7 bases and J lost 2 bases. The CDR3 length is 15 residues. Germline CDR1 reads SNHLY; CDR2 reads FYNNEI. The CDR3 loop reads CASKGREGRQETQYF. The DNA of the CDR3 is TGTGCCAGCAAAGGGCGGGAGGGCCGTCAAGAGACCCAGTACTTC.

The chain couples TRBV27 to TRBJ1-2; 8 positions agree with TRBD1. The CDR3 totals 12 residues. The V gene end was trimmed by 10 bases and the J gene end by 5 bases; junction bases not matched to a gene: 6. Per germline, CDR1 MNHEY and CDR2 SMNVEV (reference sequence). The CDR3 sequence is CANNRTGYGYTF. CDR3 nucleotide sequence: TGTGCCAACAACAGGACAGGGTATGGCTACACCTTC.

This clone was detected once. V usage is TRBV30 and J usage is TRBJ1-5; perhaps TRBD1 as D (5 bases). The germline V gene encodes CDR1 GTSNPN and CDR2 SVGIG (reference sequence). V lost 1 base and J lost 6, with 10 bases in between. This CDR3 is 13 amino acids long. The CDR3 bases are TGTGCCTGGAGTGAACAGGTCGGTCAGCCCCAGCATTTT. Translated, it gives CAWSEQVGQPQHF.

CDR3 in DNA: TGTGCCAGCAGTTTAAAGAGCTCCTATAATTCACCCCTCCACTTT. It yields the protein CASSLKSSYNSPLHF. This chain links TRBV28 with TRBJ1-6, with no clear D. Trimming cost V 2 bases and J 0 bases, with 5 bases left between them. This CDR3 comprises 15 residues. CDR1 is MDHEN, CDR2 SYDVKM, per germline.

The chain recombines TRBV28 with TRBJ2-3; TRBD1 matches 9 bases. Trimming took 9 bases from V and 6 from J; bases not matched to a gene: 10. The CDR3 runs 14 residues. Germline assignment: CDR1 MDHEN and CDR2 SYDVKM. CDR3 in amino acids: CASDWGQGMDTQYF. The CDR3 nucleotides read TGTGCCAGTGATTGGGGACAGGGAATGGATACGCAGTATTTT.

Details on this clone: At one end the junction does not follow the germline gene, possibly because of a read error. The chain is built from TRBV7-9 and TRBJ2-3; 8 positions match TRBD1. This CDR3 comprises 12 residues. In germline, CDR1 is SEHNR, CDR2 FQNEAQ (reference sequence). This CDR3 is CASSLDRDRKFF. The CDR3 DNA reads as TGTGCCAGCAGCTTAGACCGGGACAGGAAATTTTTT. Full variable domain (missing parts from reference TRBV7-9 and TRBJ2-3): DTGVSQNPRHKITKRGQNVTFRCDPISEHNRLYWYRQTLGQGPEFLTYFQNEAQLEKSRLLSDRFSAERPKGSFSTLEIQRTEQGDSAMYLCASSLDRDRKFFGPGTRLTVL.

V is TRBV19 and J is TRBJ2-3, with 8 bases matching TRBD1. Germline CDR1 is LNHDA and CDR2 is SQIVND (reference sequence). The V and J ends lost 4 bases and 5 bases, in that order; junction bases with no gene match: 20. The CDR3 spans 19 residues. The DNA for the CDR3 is TGTGCCAGTAGTACTACCTTCCCGGGACAGGTGACCGCGGTAGATACGCAGTATTTT. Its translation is CASSTTFPGQVTAVDTQYF.

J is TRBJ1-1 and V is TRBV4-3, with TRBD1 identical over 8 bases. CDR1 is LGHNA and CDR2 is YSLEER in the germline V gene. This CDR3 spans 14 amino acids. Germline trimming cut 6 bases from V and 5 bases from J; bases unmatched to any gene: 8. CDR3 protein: CASRSGQGGTEAFF. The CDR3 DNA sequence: TGCGCCAGCAGATCAGGACAGGGAGGAACTGAAGCTTTCTTT.

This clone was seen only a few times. The CDR3 nucleotides read TGCGCCAGCAGCTTGGTTGTGACAGCCCACCAGGAGCAGTACTTC. Its protein product is CASSLVVTAHQEQYF. The chain uses TRBV5-1 and TRBJ2-7, with D possibly TRBD1 on 5 matching bases. V was pared by 0 bases and J by 7 bases, with 17 bases between. CDR1 SGHRS and CDR2 YFSETQ come from the germline V gene. The CDR3 contains 15 residues. The complete variable domain, with remaining parts taken from reference TRBV5-1 and TRBJ2-7, reads KAGVTQTPRYLIKTRGQQVTLSCSPISGHRSVSWYQQTPGQGLQFLFEYFSETQRNKGNFPGRFSGRQFSNSRSEMNVSTLELGDSALYLCASSLVVTAHQEQYFGPGTRLTVT.

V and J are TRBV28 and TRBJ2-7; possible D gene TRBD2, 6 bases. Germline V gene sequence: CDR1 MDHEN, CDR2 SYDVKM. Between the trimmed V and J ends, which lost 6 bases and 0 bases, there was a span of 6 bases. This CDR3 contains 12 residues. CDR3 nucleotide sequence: TGTGCCAGCAGCGGGAGCTCCTACGAGCAGTACTTC. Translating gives CASSGSSYEQYF.

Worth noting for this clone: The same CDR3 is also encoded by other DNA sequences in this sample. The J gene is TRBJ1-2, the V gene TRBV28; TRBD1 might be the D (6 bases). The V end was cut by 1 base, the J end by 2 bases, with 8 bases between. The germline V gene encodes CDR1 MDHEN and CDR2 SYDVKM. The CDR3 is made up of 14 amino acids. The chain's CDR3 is CASSLSQGNYGYTF. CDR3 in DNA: TGTGCCAGCAGTTTATCTCAGGGGAACTATGGCTACACCTTC.

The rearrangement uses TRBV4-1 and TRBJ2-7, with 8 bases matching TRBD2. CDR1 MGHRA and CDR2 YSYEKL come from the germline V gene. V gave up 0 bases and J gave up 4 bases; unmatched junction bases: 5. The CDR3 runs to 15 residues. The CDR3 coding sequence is TGCGCCAGCAGCCAAGACCAGCGGGGGACTTACGAGCAGTACTTC. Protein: CASSQDQRGTYEQYF.